A selection of T cell receptor beta chains follows, all from one sample in a study of cytomegalovirus exposure and HLA in healthy donors. This table comes from immunoSEQ multiplex PCR, and its TCRdb copy is limited to in-frame clones, with some not included. The sample holds about 130,000 clones; 80% to 90% are singletons and the top ten take around 3%. Sequenced: PBMCs. The receptors come from a young woman in good health and CMV-seropositive. Each CDR3 is given with its conserved first and last residue. Each record gives: CDR3 length, V gene, clone size, CDR3 protein. Rows give clone size only sometimes, using once, few, many, or a class for an expanded clone.

>14|TRBV7-9|.
CSSSSPYMEDEQFF
>14|TRBV6-1|few
CASSKQGWQETQYF
>12|TRBV19|few
CASSGGGSEAFF
>13|TRBV2|.
CASSEARGSTQYF
>16|TRBV5-1|.
CASILKQGSSNQPQHF
>13|TRBV2|.
CASNVGAQDEQYF
>16|TRBV7-9|.
CASSLGSLRDSSEAFF
>14|TRBV5-5|.
CASSLSVSNQPQHF
>16|TRBV18|few
CASSQLRTGGQETQYF
>13|TRBV6-6|.
CASTEGAGYGYTF
>15|TRBV5-1|.
CASRPDSAGTGELFF
>14|TRBV27|.
CASKSRDSYYEQYF
>14|TRBV5-6|.
CASSFGARGDGYTF
>14|TRBV6-6|.
CASSQPPGGEKLFF
>13|TRBV29-1|.
CSVTGTANTEAFF
>15|TRBV7-9|.
CASSSELGALYGYTF
>15|TRBV2|once
CASSEDGRSYNEQFF